This T cell receptor (beta chain) was found in a study of cytomegalovirus exposure and HLA in healthy donors (dated by TCRdb to about 2017). With respect to the entire study: An earlier analysis of approximately 550 of the donors reported 250 to 300 Gb of sequence data and around 120 million unique TCR beta sequences from 190 million or so T cells. About five DR-DQ haplotypes were treated as single units for association and clustering because of strong linkage in the cohort. Typing coverage varied by locus: roughly 629-640 donors for A, B, C, DRB1 and DQB1; around 560 for DQA1; approximately 570 for DPA1; approximately 470 for DPB1. The aim of the study was to test whether cataloging public T cell receptors could identify signatures of past pathogen exposure. Along with the approximately 650-subject first cohort, a separate validation cohort of 120 different subjects was used. Of the 398 genotyped donors, roughly 76% were placed in the genetic ancestry cluster associated with self-reported Caucasian donors. All discovery cohort repertoires had been generated on a single sequencing platform. Using immunosequencing, the study profiled T cell repertoires from approximately 700 subjects and related those repertoires to cytomegalovirus serostatus. To decide whether each TCR beta V gene segment behaved as functional or pseudogenic, an earlier analysis of 587 of the donors relied on high-throughput TCR beta sequencing. HLA typing covered class I and class II loci at four-digit resolution. Among almost 400 genotyped donors of the cohort, an average of around 240,000 unique TCR beta nucleotide sequences were sequenced per donor, roughly 18% of them non-productive. The later analysis used no new phenotypic data to find candidate immune exposures, relying instead on TCR beta sequences and their occurrence across donors. An early release covering roughly 640 HLA-typed donors comprised 300 to 350 gigabases of sequencing data and some 79 million unique TCR sequences. Donor age, sex, ethnicity and CMV serostatus were compiled together with the repertoire data. To study patterns of TCR occurrence, a later analysis re-analyzed previously published TCR beta repertoires from 600 to 750 donors and added high-resolution HLA genotyping. High-throughput TCR immunosequencing, statistical association of individual TCRs with disease status, and machine learning were combined to predict cytomegalovirus infection status. Genome-wide SNP genotypes for about three fifths of the 666 donors were used in a later genetic analysis, which treated that subset as a discovery cohort. The research as a whole found: A further reported finding was that TCR beta sequences accurately predicted the HLA-A and HLA-B alleles for most subjects in the first cohort. A later analysis associated about 17,000 TCR beta sequences with specific HLA alleles at a false discovery rate of 0.05. This cohort had only TCR beta chains sequenced, and the lack of alpha or paired-chain data limited which features could be detected. In vitro tests confirmed that a few of the cytomegalovirus-associated TCR beta chains recognize cytomegalovirus antigens. An earlier analysis of 587 of the donors showed that most TCR beta V segments appeared in productive rearrangements either about 87% or about 30% of the time, which broadly matched IMGT annotations. CMV serostatus was the only immune exposure information available for the cohort. Some IMGT-functional V segments, including TRBV6-2 and TRBV6-3, could not be told apart with the 87-base-pair reads, so those segments were excluded. Cytomegalovirus status was reported to be diagnosed by the classifier with high specificity and sensitivity in both the original and validation cohorts. According to a later analysis, most CMV-associated TCR beta chains appeared to be HLA-restricted, and the HLA associations seemed to be driven largely by CMV exposure. Because some donors lacked HLA typing at each locus, the association tests relied only on the typed subset. A cluster of highly shared sequence variants was judged likely to be a technical artifact of the sequencing pipeline. The presence/absence analyses assumed that sequencing depth was roughly uniform across donors, and that assumption may not be true. A total of fewer than 200 TCR beta chains were listed by the study as associated with cytomegalovirus. A later genetic analysis reported fewer N-insertions in productive TCRs among donors in an Asian-associated ancestry cluster than the roughly 690-donor mean. Most TCR sequences were observed very rarely across donors, whereas some public TCRs were present in many individuals. Assigning TCR associations to individual alleles was difficult when HLA alleles, especially DR and DQ, strongly co-occurred. The authors suggested that the approach could potentially be extended to other disease states and immunological phenotypes. V-gene and J-gene trimming of TCR beta chains was associated with a missense DCLRE1C variant in a later genetic analysis, and the association was replicated in an independent cohort. Because counts were too low, around 17 rarely observed V segments, including chromosome 9 orphons, were left out of the earlier analysis of some 640 of the donors. Linkage disequilibrium might explain the correlated functional status among segregating V segments, but an unknown experimental factor could not be excluded. In a later analysis, HLA-associated TCR beta chains showed more clonal expansion and lower generation probabilities than non-associated chains that were equally common. In a later analysis, TCR association rates were found to vary across HLA loci, with the most associated TCRs seen for DRB1 alleles and the fewest for HLA-C alleles. In a later analysis, several top co-occurrence clusters were reported to appear linked to parvovirus B19, influenza, CMV and Epstein-Barr virus.

The cohort consisted of 650 to 700 healthy bone marrow donors. At the time of sampling, every cohort member was nominally healthy, though immune exposures that went unrecorded were likely present. The donor was CMV seropositive and was included in the group of 250 to 350 seropositive cohort members. Each donor provided a peripheral blood sample, and peripheral blood mononuclear cells were used for TCR beta sequencing. Genomic DNA extraction from the blood cell samples was performed with the Qiagen DNeasy Blood Extraction Kit. As encoded in the germline V gene, CDR1 is SGHVS while CDR2 is FNYEAQ. V sheds 1 base and J sheds 2 bases, leaving 11 bases between their ends. The CDR3 measures 16 amino acids from cysteine to phenylalanine. The entry retains the CDR3 DNA only, 48 bases that are in frame from base 1. Receptors were amplified or captured by the immunoSEQ multiplex PCR assay. A mixture of 60 forward primers for TCR Vbeta segments and 13 reverse primers for TCR Jbeta segments was used in the multiplex PCR. Amplification of the CDR3 region of rearranged TCR beta genes was performed with a multiplex PCR assay on genomic DNA. On the Illumina HiSeq System, the amplified TCR beta libraries were sequenced as 87-base-pair reads. As for the authors' bioinformatics: In a later analysis, tens of millions of unique TCR beta chains were counted across the roughly 670 repertoires, and around 11 million of these chains were shared by at least two donors. Raw reads were error-corrected and collapsed into unique sequences with a nearest-neighbor algorithm that merged closely related sequences to remove PCR and sequencing errors. CDR3 sequences were aligned to IMGT reference sequences to assign V, D and J gene segments. For a sequence to be retained, a match of at least six nucleotides was required to both a V gene segment and a J gene segment. A rearrangement was called productive if the CDR3 had no stop codons and remained in frame with V and J, and every other rearrangement was called non-productive. Following IMGT convention, CDR3 was defined as the stretch from the second conserved V-encoded cysteine up to the conserved J-encoded phenylalanine. The earlier analysis of some 540 of the donors excluded any sequence lacking an unambiguous match to a single V gene segment. An earlier analysis of a few hundred of the donors called V segments functional above 56.7% productive rearrangements and segregating when the between-donor standard deviation exceeded 5%. A statistical classification framework was built for diagnosing cytomegalovirus status from the catalog of TCR beta chain sequences. A later analysis assigned V and J genes by comparing TCR nucleotide sequences with IMGT/GENE-DB human TR gene sequences. A later analysis assigned CDR3 sequences and most-parsimonious VDJ recombination scenarios with the TCRdist pipeline. In a later analysis, each TCR beta chain was defined by its CDR3 amino acid sequence together with its V-gene family, and reads lacking a unique V-gene family were excluded. In a later analysis, 550 to 650 highly shared, low-generation-probability nucleotide sequences were removed to address suspected cross-contamination and a sequencing artifact. In a later analysis, a clonal expansion index was calculated for each public chain from normalized within-repertoire ranks of inferred template counts. In a later analysis, generation probabilities were computed using a VDJ recombination model fitted to out-of-frame rearrangements, and the results were checked against IGoR. In a later analysis, hypergeometric tests were used to score TCR-TCR, TCR-HLA and TCR-CMV co-occurrence, with a repertoire-size bias correction applied to TCR pairs. In a later analysis, false discovery rates were estimated by permuting HLA or CMV assignments 20 times. In a later analysis, co-occurring TCRs were grouped using DBSCAN, and TCRdist sequence similarity was added for clustering within HLA-allele-positive subsets. Repertoires with fewer than 30,000 or more than 120,000 public chains, plus five repertoires with anomalous nucleotide sharing, were excluded from co-occurrence clustering. TCRdb holds this immuneACCESS table with in-frame rearrangements only. Some clones are missing; in checked studies, unresolved V genes explain under half, and the rest has no known cause. Clonal size and the V and J genes are those of that table, whereas D and trimming came from the DNA. This sample gives 100,000 to 150,000 clones in total; 75% to 85% of them show up just once. The ten top clones hold about 11% of the sample.

Of note for this clone: Its antigen remains unidentified. No base quality values were provided; no much bigger clone lies one nucleotide off.

Sequencing was done on a sample of PBMCs. The TCR comes from a male donor in good health and CMV-seropositive. The V gene is TRBV7-6 and the J gene is TRBJ2-2; possibly the D gene is TRBD2, per 6 matching bases. The CDR3 loop reads CASSLGIADNTGELFF. The DNA sequence is given as TGTGCCAGCAGCTTAGGGATAGCGGATAACACCGGGGAGCTGTTTTTT.